This TCR beta chain comes out of a study of Graves' ophthalmopathy and Graves' hyperthyroidism. The V end lost 6 bases, the J end lost 0 bases, and 12 bases lay between the germline ends. This CDR3 comprises 15 residues. CDR1 is DFQATT and CDR2 is SNEGSKA in the germline V gene (reference sequence). RNA transcripts were the source from which TCR beta CDR3 regions were amplified. HTBI-primed first-round RT-PCR preceded second-round multiplex PCR. One entry per CDR3 protein results from TCRdb running MiXCR on the multiplex PCR reads. The data hold fewer than 600,000 distinct CDR3 sequences, with 13% to 15% observed a single time. Ophthalmopathy donors were characterized by moderate-to-severe activity, CAS of at least 3, NOSPECS of at least 4, and duration under 3 months.

The V call is TRBV20-1, the J call TRBJ1-6; a weak D match, TRBD1 (5 bases). Material for sequencing was blood. The origin of this receptor is a woman in her 30s with Graves' ophthalmopathy. CDR3 amino acids: CSALTDSSYNSPLHF. The DNA for the CDR3 is TGCAGTGCCTTGACAGACAGCTCCTATAATTCACCCCTCCACTTT.